A single sample gave rise to the 30 T cell receptor beta chains below, sequenced in a study of cytomegalovirus exposure and HLA in healthy donors. Method: immunoSEQ multiplex PCR; TCRdb's copy keeps in-frame clones and lacks some. The sample yields 150,000 to 200,000 clones, roughly 88% seen once. The sequenced material came from PBMCs. The receptors shown here come from a woman under 30 in good health and CMV-seronegative.

The CDR3 DNA reads TGTGCTAGTGTCGCTGATCTAGCCTCCGAGCAGTTCTTC. It yields the protein CASVADLASEQFF. The rearrangement uses TRBV12-5 and TRBJ2-1, with D perhaps matching TRBD2 (5 bases). V shed 7 bases and J shed 10 bases, with 17 bases lying between them. This CDR3 has 13 amino acids. CDR1 LGHNT and CDR2 FRNRAP come from the germline V gene.

The genes are TRBV5-1 and TRBJ2-1; D unresolved. The V gene lost 4 bases and the J gene lost 8 bases, with 13 bases spanning the gap. CDR1 is SGHRS, CDR2 YFSETQ, per germline. The CDR3 is made up of 13 amino acids. The CDR3 loop is CASSPPGSHEQFF. In DNA, the CDR3 is TGCGCCAGCAGCCCCCCCGGGTCGCATGAGCAGTTCTTC.

The V call is TRBV7-8, the J call TRBJ1-2; D is undetermined. The V gene's germline CDR1 is SGHVS and CDR2 FQNEAQ. CDR3 length: 13 residues. Trimming stripped 5 bases from V and 2 bases from J, with 9 bases between. This CDR3 is CASSRGVNYGYTF. The CDR3 coding sequence is TGTGCCAGCAGCCGCGGTGTGAACTATGGCTACACCTTC.

This chain connects TRBV7-9 to TRBJ2-7, with 12 bases identical to TRBD1. This CDR3 region has 14 residues. From germline, CDR1 is SEHNR and CDR2 FQNEAQ (reference sequence). J lost 7 bases, V lost 5 bases, and 6 bases had no gene match. The CDR3 loop reads CASSRGQGAYEQYF. CDR3 DNA: TGTGCCAGCAGCCGGGGACAGGGGGCGTATGAGCAGTACTTC.

V gene TRBV4-1 combines with J gene TRBJ1-1, with 7 bases that match TRBD1. The CDR3 has 15 residues. Germline lookup yields CDR1 MGHRA and CDR2 YSYEKL. Unmatched junction bases numbered 8, after V lost 3 bases and J lost 4 bases. CDR3 sequence (DNA): TGCGCCAGCAGCCAGATACAGGGGTTCAGCACTGAAGCTTTCTTT. Encoded protein: CASSQIQGFSTEAFF.

CDR3 residues: CATSRGSQGPQEKLFF. The CDR3 DNA reads TGTGCCACCAGCAGAGGGTCTCAGGGGCCCCAAGAAAAACTGTTTTTT. The rearrangement uses TRBV15 and TRBJ1-4; TRBD1 is a possible D gene (6 bases). The length of the CDR3 is 16 residues. Germline values: CDR1 LNHNV, CDR2 YYDKDF (reference sequence). Trimming removed 1 base at V and 8 bases at J, with 17 bases between.

The V and J genes are TRBV10-1 and TRBJ2-3; a possible D gene is TRBD1 (6 bases). Germline V gene data show CDR1 as WNHNN and CDR2 as SYGVQD (reference sequence). This CDR3 contains 13 residues. With 8 bases removed from V and 0 bases from J, the gap between germline ends came to 9 bases. CDR3 loop: CASGGPSTDTQYF. CDR3 nucleotides: TGCGCCAGCGGGGGCCCGAGCACAGATACGCAGTATTTT.

This clone was seen only a few times. The CDR3 sequence is CSAVGTQENNEQFF. The CDR3 DNA sequence: TGCAGCGCCGTCGGGACACAGGAAAACAATGAGCAGTTCTTC. The J gene is TRBJ2-1, the V gene TRBV29-1; D is possibly TRBD1 (6 bases). CDR3 length equals 14 residues. Germline V gives CDR1 SQVTM, CDR2 ANQGSEA. V shed 7 bases and J shed 5 bases, with 18 bases lying between them.

The genes are TRBV6-5 and TRBJ2-7; D is uncertain. The CDR3 consists of 13 residues. V lost 0 bases, J lost 1 base, and 4 bases lay in between. Germline V gene data show CDR1 as MNHEY and CDR2 as SVGAGI. The CDR3 here is CASSYSTSYEQYF. In DNA form, the CDR3 reads TGTGCCAGCAGTTACTCGACATCCTACGAGCAGTACTTC.

The chain recombines TRBV14 with TRBJ1-1; 8 positions agree with TRBD1. The CDR3 sequence is 13 residues long. From germline, CDR1 is SGHDN and CDR2 FVKESK. V was pared by 0 bases and J by 9 bases, with 3 bases of the junction left unmatched. CDR3 nucleotide sequence: TGTGCCAGCAGCCAAGAGCGGACAGGGAAAGCTTTCTTT. This codes for CASSQERTGKAFF.

The gene calls are TRBV25-1 and TRBJ2-1; 13 bases align to TRBD2. The germline V gene has CDR1 MGHDK and CDR2 SYGVNS. This CDR3 has 15 residues. V trimming: 4 bases; J trimming: 8 bases; junction bases outside the gene matches: 5. The CDR3 reads CASSGTSGSSDEQFF. Written as DNA, the CDR3 is TGTGCCAGCAGTGGGACTAGCGGGAGTTCAGATGAGCAGTTCTTC.

This clone was detected a few times. J is TRBJ2-1 and V is TRBV30; no clear D. V lost 1 base and J 3 bases, leaving 13 bases between the germline ends. CDR1 is GTSNPN and CDR2 is SVGIG in the germline V gene (reference sequence). This CDR3 is built from 15 residues. The CDR3 DNA reads TGTGCCTGGAGTGGCCCCTCCGGTGGCTACAATGAGCAGTTCTTC. Its protein is CAWSGPSGGYNEQFF. The complete variable domain, with remaining parts taken from reference TRBV30 and TRBJ2-1, reads SQTIHQWPATLVQPVGSPLSLECTVEGTSNPNLYWYRQAAGRGLQLLFYSVGIGQISSEVPQNLSASRPQDRQFILSSKKLLLSDSGFYLCAWSGPSGGYNEQFFGPGTRLTVL.

The V call is TRBV27, the J call TRBJ1-5; D is possibly TRBD1 (5 bases). The germline V gene has CDR1 MNHEY and CDR2 SMNVEV (reference sequence). V was shortened by 5 bases and J by 5 bases, with 22 bases between the two germline ends. This CDR3 comprises 17 residues. The CDR3 here is CASSPLPGRGRDQPQHF. CDR3 bases: TGTGCCAGCAGTCCCCTCCCCGGGAGGGGACGGGATCAGCCCCAGCATTTT.

The genes are TRBV5-6 and TRBJ2-7; D perhaps matches TRBD2 (5 bases). The CDR3 is 19 residues long. The germline CDR1 and CDR2 sequences are SGHDT and YYEEEE. V gave up 1 base and J gave up 0 bases, with 23 bases separating them. The CDR3 nucleotides are TGTGCCAGCAGCTTGATGGGCCGGTACCGGGGTCCTAGCTCCTACGAGCAGTACTTC. Its protein is CASSLMGRYRGPSSYEQYF. The full variable domain, with the rest looked up from reference TRBV5-6 and TRBJ2-7, is DAGVTQSPTHLIKTRGQQVTLRCSPKSGHDTVSWYQQALGQGPQFIFQYYEEEERQRGNFPDRFSGHQFPNYSSELNVNALLLGDSALYLCASSLMGRYRGPSSYEQYFGPGTRLTVT.

J is TRBJ2-2 and V is TRBV7-3; TRBD1 matches 7 bases. J was trimmed by 9 bases and V by 5 bases; bases with no gene match: 6. The germline gives CDR1 SGHTA, CDR2 FQGTGA. The CDR3 spans 13 residues. The CDR3 DNA reads as TGTGCCAGCAGCCCGACAGGGACCCGGGAGCTGTTTTTT. It codes for CASSPTGTRELFF.

The gene calls are TRBV6-5 and TRBJ1-1, with a weak D call TRBD1 (5 bases). Germline V CDR1 and CDR2: MNHEY, SVGAGI. This CDR3 has 13 amino acids. Between the trimmed V and J ends, which lost 7 bases and 3 bases, there was a span of 12 bases. The CDR3 sequence is CASTGFLYTEAFF. For the CDR3, the DNA is TGTGCCAGCACAGGGTTTCTTTACACTGAAGCTTTCTTT.

This clone was found once. The CDR3 loop reads CASSRQGADGYTF. The CDR3 coding sequence is TGTGCCAGCAGTCGACAGGGGGCCGATGGCTACACCTTC. This sequence joins TRBV6-5 and TRBJ1-2, with 10 bases identical to TRBD1. This CDR3 is 13 amino acids long. V trimming: 5 bases; J trimming: 6 bases; junction bases outside the gene matches: 3. Germline CDR1 is MNHEY and CDR2 is SVGAGI.

This sequence joins TRBV2 and TRBJ2-5, with D hard to call. The CDR3 is 13 residues long. V lost 4 bases, J lost 5 bases, and 11 bases lay in between. CDR1 and CDR2 from the germline V gene are SNHLY and FYNNEI. This CDR3 reads CASSVFIRETQYF. The CDR3 DNA reads as TGTGCCAGCAGTGTTTTTATCCGGGAGACCCAGTACTTC.

The J gene is TRBJ1-2, the V gene TRBV19; D is undetermined. The CDR3 loop spans 15 amino acids. CDR1 is LNHDA and CDR2 is SQIVND in the germline V gene (reference sequence). Trimming pared 1 base from V and 4 bases from J, leaving 13 bases between. The CDR3 here is CASSIAAAEPYGYTF. CDR3 coding DNA: TGTGCCAGTAGTATAGCAGCGGCCGAACCCTATGGCTACACCTTC.

The chain joins TRBV6-1 to TRBJ1-2, with a possible D match to TRBD1 (5 bases). This CDR3 is 14 amino acids long. CDR1 and CDR2 (germline): MNHNS, SASEGT. Trimming pared 6 bases from V and 8 bases from J, leaving 19 bases between. The CDR3 is CASSRVAGYEGYTF. The CDR3 DNA reads as TGTGCCAGCAGCCGGGTGGCAGGGTATGAGGGCTACACCTTC.

The V gene is TRBV30, the J gene TRBJ1-4, with no clear D. The germline V and J ends were trimmed by 0 bases and 8 bases, with 13 bases remaining between them. Germline assignment: CDR1 GTSNPN and CDR2 SVGIG (reference sequence). This CDR3 has 14 residues. This CDR3 is CAWSVALGHEKLFF. The CDR3 nucleotides read TGTGCCTGGAGTGTCGCCCTGGGCCACGAAAAACTGTTTTTT.

V and J are TRBV9 and TRBJ2-5; possible D gene TRBD2, 5 bases. The V end lost 6 bases, the J end lost 4 bases, and 19 bases lay between the germline ends. The CDR3 is made up of 15 amino acids. The germline CDR1 and CDR2 sequences are SGDLS and YYNGEE. CDR3 coding DNA: TGTGCCAGCAATCTCGACGGGGTAGGAGGAGAGACCCAGTACTTC. This translates into CASNLDGVGGETQYF.

The chain uses TRBV19 and TRBJ2-3, with 14 bases aligning to TRBD2. V was pared by 9 bases and J by 4 bases, with 6 bases of the junction left unmatched. Germline V lookup: CDR1 LNHDA, CDR2 SQIVND (reference sequence). This CDR3 has 15 residues. CDR3 amino acids: CASKGLAGESDTQYF. As DNA, the CDR3 is TGTGCCAGCAAGGGACTAGCGGGAGAGTCAGATACGCAGTATTTT.

The chain couples TRBV30 to TRBJ2-1; possibly TRBD2 for D (5 bases). CDR3 length equals 15 residues. Trimming left V 3 bases short and J 5 bases short, with 17 bases between. The germline gives CDR1 GTSNPN, CDR2 SVGIG (reference sequence). The CDR3 DNA sequence: TGTGCCTGGAGCGAGGCGGCTAGCCGTCACAATGAGCAGTTCTTC. Translation: CAWSEAASRHNEQFF.

The chain links TRBV4-1 to TRBJ2-3, with D possibly TRBD2 on 6 matching bases. V lost 1 base, J lost 2 bases, and 16 bases lay in between. Germline CDR1 is MGHRA and CDR2 is YSYEKL. This CDR3 is 17 amino acids long. Here the CDR3 DNA reads TGCGCCAGCAGCCAAGTAGCGACGGGGGAACCCACAGATACGCAGTATTTT. Amino acids: CASSQVATGEPTDTQYF.

With respect to this clone: The junction departs from germline at one end; a sequencing error may be responsible. The V and J genes are TRBV29-1 and TRBJ1-2; D is ambiguous. The V gene's germline CDR1 is SQVTM and CDR2 ANQGSEA. This CDR3 spans 11 amino acids. The CDR3 DNA sequence: TGCAGCGTTGAACCTCCAGGCAGTCAGGTTTTC. This gives the protein CSVEPPGSQVF. The full variable domain, its missing parts supplied by reference TRBV29-1 and TRBJ1-2, is SAVISQKPSRDICQRGTSLTIQCQVDSQVTMMFWYRQQPGQSLTLIATANQGSEATYESGFVIDKFPISRPNLTFSTLTVSNMSPEDSSIYLCSVEPPGSQVFGSGTRLTVV.

The V and J genes are TRBV2 and TRBJ2-7; 8 bases line up with TRBD1. The CDR3 has 15 amino acids. The V segment lost 1 base and the J segment 0 bases; nucleotides outside the gene matches: 2. The V gene's germline CDR1 is SNHLY and CDR2 FYNNEI. CDR3 sequence: CASSEGQGSSYEQYF. DNA for the CDR3: TGTGCCAGCAGTGAAGGACAGGGGAGCTCCTACGAGCAGTACTTC.

V is TRBV15 and J is TRBJ2-1; TRBD2 is a possible D gene (5 bases). CDR1 is LNHNV, CDR2 YYDKDF, per germline (reference sequence). This CDR3 has 16 amino acids. Trimming took off 5 bases at V and 7 bases at J, with 21 bases between the two ends. The CDR3 loop is CATSAFGREGWNEQFF. CDR3 in DNA: TGTGCCACCAGCGCATTTGGTAGAGAGGGTTGGAATGAGCAGTTCTTC.

This chain links TRBV20-1 with TRBJ2-3; perhaps TRBD2 as D (6 bases). Between the trimmed V and J ends, which lost 4 bases and 10 bases, there was a span of 12 bases. The V gene's germline CDR1 is DFQATT and CDR2 SNEGSKA (reference sequence). The CDR3 length is 11 residues. The CDR3 DNA reads TGCAGTGCTATTTCTTCTAGCGCGCAGTATTTT. Its protein product is CSAISSSAQYF.

The J gene is TRBJ2-3, the V gene TRBV15; 11 bases are a match to TRBD2. Germline V lookup: CDR1 LNHNV, CDR2 YYDKDF (reference sequence). V was clipped by 5 bases and J by 2 bases; unmatched bases: 9. The CDR3 is made up of 17 amino acids. The CDR3 loop is CATSEGRLAGNTDTQYF. The DNA of the CDR3 is TGTGCCACCAGCGAGGGAAGACTAGCGGGGAACACAGATACGCAGTATTTT.